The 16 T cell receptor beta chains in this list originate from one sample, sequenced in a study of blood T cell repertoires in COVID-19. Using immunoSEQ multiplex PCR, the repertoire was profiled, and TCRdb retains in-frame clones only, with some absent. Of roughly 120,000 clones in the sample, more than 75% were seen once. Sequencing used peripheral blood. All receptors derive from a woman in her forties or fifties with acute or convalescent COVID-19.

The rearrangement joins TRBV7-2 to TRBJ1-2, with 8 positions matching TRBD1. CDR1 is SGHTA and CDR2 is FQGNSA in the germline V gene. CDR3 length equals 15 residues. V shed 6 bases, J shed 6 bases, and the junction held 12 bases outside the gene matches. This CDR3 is CASRKGHGQGDGYTF. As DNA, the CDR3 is TGTGCCAGCAGAAAGGGCCATGGACAGGGTGATGGCTACACCTTC.

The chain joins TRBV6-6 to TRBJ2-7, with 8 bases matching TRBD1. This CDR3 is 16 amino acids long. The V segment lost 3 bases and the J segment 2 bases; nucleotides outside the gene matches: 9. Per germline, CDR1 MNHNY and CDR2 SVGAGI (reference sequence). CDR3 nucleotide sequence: TGTGCCAGCAGTTATGGAGACCCGACAGGGGCCTACGAGCAGTACTTC. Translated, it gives CASSYGDPTGAYEQYF.

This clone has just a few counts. The DNA of the CDR3 is TGTGCCAGCAGCCCGGGGACAGGGTCAGCTGGGGCCAACGTCCTGACTTTC. The encoded protein is CASSPGTGSAGANVLTF. The J gene is TRBJ2-6, the V gene TRBV9; 9 bases match TRBD1. Trimming cost V 4 bases and J 2 bases; bases outside gene matches: 7. The germline V gene encodes CDR1 SGDLS and CDR2 YYNGEE. The CDR3 contains 17 residues.

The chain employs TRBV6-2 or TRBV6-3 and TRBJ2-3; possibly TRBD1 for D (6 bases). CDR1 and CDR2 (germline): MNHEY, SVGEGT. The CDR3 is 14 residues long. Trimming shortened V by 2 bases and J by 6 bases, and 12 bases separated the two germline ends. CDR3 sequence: CASSYLRGGDTQYF. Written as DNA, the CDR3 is TGTGCCAGCAGTTACCTCAGGGGTGGCGATACGCAGTATTTT.

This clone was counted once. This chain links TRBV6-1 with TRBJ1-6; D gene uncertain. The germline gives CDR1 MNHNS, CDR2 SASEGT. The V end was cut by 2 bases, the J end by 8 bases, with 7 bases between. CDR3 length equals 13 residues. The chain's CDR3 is CASSESFDSPLHF. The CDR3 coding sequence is TGTGCCAGCAGTGAATCCTTCGATTCACCCCTCCACTTT.

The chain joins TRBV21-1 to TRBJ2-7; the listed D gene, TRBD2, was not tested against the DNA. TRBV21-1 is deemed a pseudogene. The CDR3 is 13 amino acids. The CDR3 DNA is TGTGCCATCTCGACTAGCGGGAGGTACGAGCAGTACTTC. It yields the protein CAISTSGRYEQYF.

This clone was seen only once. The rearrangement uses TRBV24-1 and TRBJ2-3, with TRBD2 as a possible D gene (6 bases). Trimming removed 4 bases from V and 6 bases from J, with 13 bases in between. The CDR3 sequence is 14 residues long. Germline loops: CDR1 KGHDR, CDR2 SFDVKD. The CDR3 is CATSEAGRGDTQYF. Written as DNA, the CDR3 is TGTGCCACCAGTGAAGCGGGCCGAGGGGATACGCAGTATTTT.

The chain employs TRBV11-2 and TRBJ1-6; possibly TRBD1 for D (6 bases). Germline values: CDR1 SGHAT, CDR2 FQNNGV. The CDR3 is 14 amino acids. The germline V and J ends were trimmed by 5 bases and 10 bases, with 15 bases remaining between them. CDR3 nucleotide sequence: TGTGCCAGCAGCGCCGAAACAGGGCGGTCACCCCTCCACTTT. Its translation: CASSAETGRSPLHF.

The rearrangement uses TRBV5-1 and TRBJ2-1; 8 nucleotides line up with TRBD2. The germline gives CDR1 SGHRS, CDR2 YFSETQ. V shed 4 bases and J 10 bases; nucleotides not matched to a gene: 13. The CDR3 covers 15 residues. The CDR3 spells CASSLRTGREGEQFF. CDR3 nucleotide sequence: TGCGCCAGCAGCCTACGGACGGGCCGGGAGGGCGAGCAGTTCTTC.

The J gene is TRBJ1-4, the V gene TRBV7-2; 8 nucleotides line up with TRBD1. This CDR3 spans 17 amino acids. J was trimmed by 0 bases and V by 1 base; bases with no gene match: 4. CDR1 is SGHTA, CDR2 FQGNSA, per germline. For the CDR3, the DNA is TGTGCCAGCAGCTTAGTGCCAGGGGGCCCAACTAATGAAAAACTGTTTTTT. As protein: CASSLVPGGPTNEKLFF.

Written as DNA, the CDR3 is TGTGCCAGCAGTTTATGGGGAGCAGTAGATACGCAGTATTTT. Amino acid sequence: CASSLWGAVDTQYF. The genes are TRBV27 and TRBJ2-3; a weak D match, TRBD2 (5 bases). V gave up 1 base and J gave up 5 bases, with 10 bases separating them. This CDR3 is built from 14 residues. The germline V gene encodes CDR1 MNHEY and CDR2 SMNVEV (reference sequence).

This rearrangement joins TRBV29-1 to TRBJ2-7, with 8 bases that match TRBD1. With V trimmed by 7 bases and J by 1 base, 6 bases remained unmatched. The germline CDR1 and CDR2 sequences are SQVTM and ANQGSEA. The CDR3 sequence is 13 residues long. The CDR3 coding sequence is TGCAGCGGCGGACAGGGTGGGTCCTACGAGCAGTACTTC. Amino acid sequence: CSGGQGGSYEQYF.

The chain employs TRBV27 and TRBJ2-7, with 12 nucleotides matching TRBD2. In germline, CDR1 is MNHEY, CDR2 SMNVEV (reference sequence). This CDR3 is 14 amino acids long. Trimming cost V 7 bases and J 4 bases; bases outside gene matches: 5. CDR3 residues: CASTRLAGDYEQYF. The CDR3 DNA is TGTGCCAGCACCCGACTAGCGGGAGATTACGAGCAGTACTTC.

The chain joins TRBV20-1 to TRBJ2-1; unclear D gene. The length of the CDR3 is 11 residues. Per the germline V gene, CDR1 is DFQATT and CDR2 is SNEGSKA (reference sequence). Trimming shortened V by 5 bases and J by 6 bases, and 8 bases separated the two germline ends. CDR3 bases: TGCAGTGCTCATAGATCCAATGAGCAGTTCTTC. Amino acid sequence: CSAHRSNEQFF.

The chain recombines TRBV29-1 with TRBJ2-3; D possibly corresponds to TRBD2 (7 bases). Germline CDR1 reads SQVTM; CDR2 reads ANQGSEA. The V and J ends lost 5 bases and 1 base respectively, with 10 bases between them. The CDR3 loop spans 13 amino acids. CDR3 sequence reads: CSVRGGGTDTQYF. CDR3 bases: TGCAGCGTTCGAGGGGGGGGCACAGATACGCAGTATTTT.

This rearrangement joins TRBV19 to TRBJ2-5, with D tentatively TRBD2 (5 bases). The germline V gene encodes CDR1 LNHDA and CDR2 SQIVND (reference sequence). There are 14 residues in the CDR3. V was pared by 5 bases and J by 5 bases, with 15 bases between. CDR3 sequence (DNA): TGTGCCAGTAGTCCTTCTTGGGGAGAGGAGACCCAGTACTTC. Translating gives CASSPSWGEETQYF.